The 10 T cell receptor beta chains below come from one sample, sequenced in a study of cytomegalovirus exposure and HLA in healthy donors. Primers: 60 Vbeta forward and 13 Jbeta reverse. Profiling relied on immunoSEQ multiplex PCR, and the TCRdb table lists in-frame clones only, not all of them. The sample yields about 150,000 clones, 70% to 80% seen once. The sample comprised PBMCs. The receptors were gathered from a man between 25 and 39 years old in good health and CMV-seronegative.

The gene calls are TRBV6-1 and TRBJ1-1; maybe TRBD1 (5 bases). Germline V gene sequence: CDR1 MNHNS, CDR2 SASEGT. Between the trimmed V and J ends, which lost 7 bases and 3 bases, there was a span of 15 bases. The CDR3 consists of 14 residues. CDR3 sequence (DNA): TGTGCCAGCACCTCCCGGACGGGGGACACTGAAGCTTTCTTT. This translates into CASTSRTGDTEAFF.

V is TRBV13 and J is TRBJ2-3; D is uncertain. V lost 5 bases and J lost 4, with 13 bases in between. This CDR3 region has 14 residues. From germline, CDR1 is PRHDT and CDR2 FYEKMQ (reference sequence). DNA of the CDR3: TGTGCCAGCAGCCCGCGCCCAGGCTCAGATACGCAGTATTTT. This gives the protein CASSPRPGSDTQYF.

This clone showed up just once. In DNA, the CDR3 is TGTGCCAGTAGTACTCGGGAGAGAGGGCCTGAAGCTTTCTTT. Amino acid sequence: CASSTRERGPEAFF. This chain uses TRBV19 with TRBJ1-1, with unresolved D. There are 14 residues in the CDR3. V lost 4 bases to trimming and J lost 6 bases, with 15 bases between them. Looked up from germline, CDR1 is LNHDA and CDR2 is SQIVND (reference sequence).

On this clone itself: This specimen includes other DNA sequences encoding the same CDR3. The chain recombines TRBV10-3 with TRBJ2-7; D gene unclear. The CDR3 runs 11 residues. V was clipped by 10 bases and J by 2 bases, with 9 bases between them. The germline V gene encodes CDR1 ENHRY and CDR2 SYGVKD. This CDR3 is CATGLAYEQYF. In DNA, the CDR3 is TGTGCCACTGGGCTTGCCTACGAGCAGTACTTC.

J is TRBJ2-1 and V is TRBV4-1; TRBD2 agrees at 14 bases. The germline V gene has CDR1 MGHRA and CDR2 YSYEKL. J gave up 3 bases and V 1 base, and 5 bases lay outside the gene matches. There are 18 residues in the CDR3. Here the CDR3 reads CASSQGTSGRNNYNEQFF. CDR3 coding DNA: TGCGCCAGCAGCCAAGGGACTAGCGGGAGGAACAACTACAATGAGCAGTTCTTC.

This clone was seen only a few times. CDR3 sequence: CASSLGGTANTEAFF. CDR3 sequence (DNA): TGTGCCAGCAGCTTGGGGGGGACAGCGAACACTGAAGCTTTCTTT. The chain couples TRBV5-4 to TRBJ1-1; 7 nucleotides match TRBD1. Germline V lookup: CDR1 SGHNT, CDR2 YYREEE (reference sequence). The V and J ends lost 0 bases and 1 base, in that order; junction bases with no gene match: 3. The CDR3 covers 15 residues.

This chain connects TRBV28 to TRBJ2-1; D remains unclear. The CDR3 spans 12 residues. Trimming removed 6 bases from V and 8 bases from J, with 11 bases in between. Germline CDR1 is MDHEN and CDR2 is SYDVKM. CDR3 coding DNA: TGTGCCAGCAGCCCGCGAGACTATGAGCAGTTCTTC. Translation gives CASSPRDYEQFF.

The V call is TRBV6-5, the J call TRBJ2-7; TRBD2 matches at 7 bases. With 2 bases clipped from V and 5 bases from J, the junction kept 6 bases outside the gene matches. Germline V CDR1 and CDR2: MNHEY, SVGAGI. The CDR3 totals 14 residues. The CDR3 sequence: CASSYRGRDHEQYF. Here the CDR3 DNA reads TGTGCCAGCAGTTACAGAGGGAGGGACCACGAGCAGTACTTC.

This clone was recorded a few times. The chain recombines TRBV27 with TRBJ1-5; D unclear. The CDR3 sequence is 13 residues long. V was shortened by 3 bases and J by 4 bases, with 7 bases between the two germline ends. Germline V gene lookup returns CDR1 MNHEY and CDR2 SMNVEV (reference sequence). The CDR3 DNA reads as TGTGCCAGCAGTTTCAGAGGGAATCAGCCCCAGCATTTT. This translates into CASSFRGNQPQHF.

The CDR3 here is CATSRDRVRYEQYF. The CDR3 DNA is TGTGCCACCAGCAGAGACAGGGTTCGTTACGAGCAGTACTTC. The chain carries TRBV15 and TRBJ2-7; D may be TRBD1 (5 bases). CDR3 length: 14 amino acids. Germline assignment: CDR1 LNHNV and CDR2 YYDKDF (reference sequence). Trimming left V 0 bases short and J 4 bases short, with 10 bases between. Together with reference TRBV15 and TRBJ2-7, the CDR3 gives the full variable domain: DAMVIQNPRYQVTQFGKPVTLSCSQTLNHNVMYWYQQKSSQAPKLLFHYYDKDFNNEADTPDNFQSRRPNTSFCFLDIRSPGLGDTAMYLCATSRDRVRYEQYFGPGTRLTVT.